What follows are 24 T cell receptor beta chains derived from one specimen sequenced in a study of T-cell memory formation after mild COVID-19. TCRdb reprocessed the 5' RACE reads via MiXCR and lists one record per CDR3 protein. Here the sample spans about 500,000 distinct CDR3 sequences, about a fifth being singletons. Sequencing was done on a sample of PBMCs or a T cell subset sorted from them (not recorded which). The receptor set was obtained from an adult woman who had mild COVID-19 (a few samples of this study predate the infection). Cell type and time point are not known.

This chain uses TRBV7-3 with TRBJ2-3; 7 bases align to TRBD2. Trimming cost V 5 bases and J 0 bases; bases outside gene matches: 11. CDR1 and CDR2 from the germline V gene are SGHTA and FQGTGA. The CDR3 has 17 amino acids. CDR3: CASSRSGEGPSTDTQYF. For the CDR3, the DNA is TGTGCCAGCAGCCGAAGCGGGGAGGGCCCTAGCACAGATACGCAGTATTTT.

CDR3 in DNA: TGTGCCTGGAGTGTCCCTCTAAGGAGAGGGGACAGGAAGGCTGAAGCTTTCTTT. As protein: CAWSVPLRRGDRKAEAFF. The rearrangement joins TRBV30 to TRBJ1-1, with 8 bases that match TRBD1. V lost 0 bases to trimming and J lost 6 bases; unmatched junction nucleotides: 18. CDR1 and CDR2 from the germline V gene are GTSNPN and SVGIG (reference sequence). The CDR3 length is 18 residues.

This clonotype was detected only a few times. The genes are TRBV2 and TRBJ2-7; TRBD2 aligns across 12 bases. Unmatched junction bases numbered 13, after V lost 2 bases and J lost 5 bases. The germline V gene encodes CDR1 SNHLY and CDR2 FYNNEI. The CDR3 contains 18 residues. CDR3 in amino acids: CASSEPGELAGGTHEQYF. CDR3 coding DNA: TGTGCCAGCAGTGAACCTGGCGAACTAGCGGGAGGCACCCACGAGCAGTACTTC. Full variable domain (outside the CDR3, taken from reference TRBV2 and TRBJ2-7): EPEVTQTPSHQVTQMGQEVILRCVPISNHLYFYWYRQILGQKVEFLVSFYNNEISEKSEIFDDQFSVERPDGSNFTLKIRSTKLEDSAMYFCASSEPGELAGGTHEQYFGPGTRLTVT.

In its sample, this clonotype was seen a few times. The chain joins TRBV24-1 to TRBJ2-6; TRBD2 agrees at 8 bases. The CDR3 has 16 amino acids. Germline V gene data show CDR1 as KGHDR and CDR2 as SFDVKD. V was pared by 5 bases and J by 4 bases, with 6 bases of the junction left unmatched. The CDR3 loop is CATSAGGAAGANVLTF. The CDR3 DNA is TGTGCCACCAGTGCCGGGGGGGCTGCGGGGGCCAACGTCCTGACTTTC.

The chain carries TRBV24-1 and TRBJ2-1, with 16 bases aligning to TRBD2. The CDR3 length is 14 residues. Germline V gene data show CDR1 as KGHDR and CDR2 as SFDVKD. V dropped 9 bases and J dropped 8; count of bases not matched to a gene: 3. The CDR3 spells CATAGTSGRDEQFF. For the CDR3, the DNA is TGTGCCACCGCCGGGACTAGCGGGAGGGATGAGCAGTTCTTC.

This chain joins TRBV9 and TRBJ2-2, with D perhaps TRBD2 (6 bases). Germline CDR1 SGDLS, CDR2 YYNGEE. CDR3 length: 16 residues. The germline V and J ends were trimmed by 4 bases and 0 bases, with 13 bases remaining between them. CDR3: CASSQGGAANTGELFF. CDR3 nucleotides: TGTGCCAGCAGCCAGGGCGGGGCTGCGAACACCGGGGAGCTGTTTTTT.

In its sample, this clonotype was seen a few times. The chain uses TRBV9 and TRBJ2-4, with 10 bases lining up with TRBD2. Looked up from germline, CDR1 is SGDLS and CDR2 is YYNGEE. The CDR3 length is 16 residues. The V gene end was trimmed by 3 bases and the J gene end by 8 bases; junction bases not matched to a gene: 11. CDR3 DNA: TGTGCCAGCAGCGACCCGCGTAGCGGGAGGACGGACATTCAGTACTTC. Encoded protein: CASSDPRSGRTDIQYF.

The chain couples TRBV6-5 to TRBJ1-2; D is ambiguous. The CDR3 totals 12 residues. The V end was cut by 4 bases, the J end by 3 bases, with 6 bases between. Germline CDR1 reads MNHEY; CDR2 reads SVGAGI. CDR3 bases: TGTGCCAGCAGTTCAACAGACTATGGCTACACCTTC. It translates to CASSSTDYGYTF.

V gene TRBV12-3 or TRBV12-4 combines with J gene TRBJ2-2; 11 bases map to TRBD2. This CDR3 has 16 amino acids. Trimming at V came to 5 bases and at J to 6 bases, leaving 8 bases not matched to a gene. The CDR3 nucleotides are TGTGCCAGCAGTCCCCTAGCGGGGGGTCCGCCCGGGGAGCTGTTTTTT. Protein product: CASSPLAGGPPGELFF.

This chain uses TRBV7-2 with TRBJ1-2; a weak D match, TRBD1 (5 bases). Trimming took off 8 bases at V and 0 bases at J, with 10 bases between the two ends. This CDR3 has 13 residues. Germline-derived CDR1 and CDR2 are SGHTA and FQGNSA. CDR3 sequence (DNA): TGTGCCAGCGAGGGAGGGGCTAACTATGGCTACACCTTC. Translated, it gives CASEGGANYGYTF.

This clonotype was detected only a few times. The chain has TRBV12-3 or TRBV12-4 and TRBJ2-3; 7 nucleotides match TRBD1. V was pared by 5 bases and J by 4 bases, with 6 bases of the junction left unmatched. CDR3 size: 14 residues. CDR3 sequence: CASSSRQGADTQYF. DNA of the CDR3: TGTGCCAGCAGTAGCAGACAGGGCGCAGATACGCAGTATTTT.

The V call is TRBV12-3 or TRBV12-4, the J call TRBJ2-2; 7 bases agree with TRBD1. Losses at the gene ends were 4 bases for V and 6 bases for J; bases not matched to a gene: 8. CDR3 length equals 15 residues. CDR3 protein: CASSYTGDRAGELFF. CDR3 nucleotide sequence: TGTGCCAGCAGTTACACAGGGGATCGGGCCGGGGAGCTGTTTTTT.

The rearrangement uses TRBV20-1 and TRBJ2-7; tentatively, D is TRBD1 (5 bases). Per the germline V gene, CDR1 is DFQATT and CDR2 is SNEGSKA (reference sequence). The length of the CDR3 is 13 residues. V was trimmed by 3 bases and J by 1 base, leaving 10 bases between them. CDR3 loop: CSARTAGSYEQYF. DNA for the CDR3: TGCAGTGCTAGGACAGCAGGTTCCTACGAGCAGTACTTC.

This clonotype has only a few counts. J is TRBJ2-3 and V is TRBV7-9; D might be TRBD2 (7 bases). This CDR3 comprises 14 residues. CDR1 SEHNR and CDR2 FQNEAQ come from the germline V gene (reference sequence). Trimming cost V 5 bases and J 4 bases, with 13 bases left between them. The CDR3 coding sequence is TGTGCCAGCAGCCCCAAGGGGGGGCCAGATACGCAGTATTTT. Translation gives CASSPKGGPDTQYF.

This chain connects TRBV24-1 to TRBJ2-5; TRBD2 agrees at 11 bases. The V and J ends lost 0 bases and 7 bases, in that order; junction bases with no gene match: 0. Germline CDR1 is KGHDR and CDR2 is SFDVKD. The CDR3 is 14 residues long. The CDR3 protein is CATSDLTSGGTQYF. In DNA, the CDR3 is TGTGCCACCAGTGATTTGACTAGCGGGGGGACCCAGTACTTC.

The table lists this clonotype with a few counts. The chain employs TRBV4-1 and TRBJ1-1; D perhaps matches TRBD1 (6 bases). This CDR3 spans 14 amino acids. CDR1 and CDR2 (germline): MGHRA, YSYEKL. Trimming stripped 0 bases from V and 4 bases from J, with 9 bases between. The CDR3 spells CASSQDVGGTEAFF. The CDR3 DNA reads as TGCGCCAGCAGCCAAGATGTAGGGGGCACTGAAGCTTTCTTT.

The chain carries TRBV7-8 and TRBJ1-1; no definite D call. Trimming pared 1 base from V and 3 bases from J, leaving 3 bases between. The CDR3 covers 12 residues. Germline CDR1 and CDR2: SGHVS and FQNEAQ. The CDR3 protein is CASSLVHTEAFF. As DNA, the CDR3 is TGTGCCAGCAGCTTAGTTCACACTGAAGCTTTCTTT.

This clonotype has just a few counts. The CDR3 loop reads CASSQDRDRLNYEQYF. As DNA, the CDR3 is TGTGCCAGCAGTCAAGACCGGGACAGGCTTAACTACGAGCAGTACTTC. This rearrangement joins TRBV6-2 or TRBV6-3 to TRBJ2-7, with 8 bases that match TRBD1. Germline CDR1 MNHEY, CDR2 SVGEGT. Trimming removed 5 bases from V and 3 bases from J; junction bases left unmatched: 12. This CDR3 spans 16 amino acids.

The chain joins TRBV6-5 to TRBJ1-1; D gene unclear. Germline V lookup: CDR1 MNHEY, CDR2 SVGAGI. The V end lost 7 bases, the J end lost 3 bases, and 12 bases lay between the germline ends. CDR3 length: 13 residues. CDR3: CASKVWMDTEAFF. DNA of the CDR3: TGTGCCAGCAAGGTTTGGATGGACACTGAAGCTTTCTTT.

The V gene is TRBV20-1, the J gene TRBJ2-4; TRBD2 aligns across 11 bases. The germline V gene encodes CDR1 DFQATT and CDR2 SNEGSKA (reference sequence). The CDR3 covers 15 residues. V lost 2 bases and J lost 6; bases outside the gene matches: 6. The CDR3 protein is CSARNSGRARNIQYF. In DNA, the CDR3 is TGCAGTGCTAGAAATAGCGGGAGGGCCCGAAACATTCAGTACTTC.

This clonotype was seen more than once but under ten times. The genes are TRBV5-1 and TRBJ1-5, with a weak D call TRBD1 (5 bases). Looked up from germline, CDR1 is SGHRS and CDR2 is YFSETQ. The length of the CDR3 is 15 residues. Trimming shortened V by 4 bases and J by 3 bases, and 14 bases separated the two germline ends. The CDR3 DNA reads as TGCGCCAGCAGCCCCGACGGGGGGTACAATCAGCCCCAGCATTTT. Protein product: CASSPDGGYNQPQHF.

The rearrangement uses TRBV9 and TRBJ1-2, with D perhaps matching TRBD1 (5 bases). V lost 2 bases and J 6 bases, leaving 11 bases between the germline ends. Germline V lookup: CDR1 SGDLS, CDR2 YYNGEE. This CDR3 has 13 residues. DNA of the CDR3: TGTGCCAGCAGCGTTCTCGGGGCCGATGGCTACACCTTC. It codes for CASSVLGADGYTF.

The rearrangement links TRBV6-2 or TRBV6-3 to TRBJ2-5, with D possibly TRBD2 on 6 matching bases. Germline V gene sequence: CDR1 MNHEY, CDR2 SVGEGT. V gave up 7 bases and J gave up 4 bases, with 19 bases separating them. The CDR3 extends over 15 amino acids. The CDR3: CASKKASALGETQYF. The DNA of the CDR3 is TGTGCCAGCAAGAAGGCTAGCGCCCTGGGAGAGACCCAGTACTTC.

The rearrangement uses TRBV5-1 and TRBJ2-2; tentative D call: TRBD2 (5 bases). The V gene lost 1 base and the J gene lost 7 bases, with 11 bases spanning the gap. Germline loops: CDR1 SGHRS, CDR2 YFSETQ. The CDR3 sequence is 14 residues long. DNA for the CDR3: TGCGCCAGCAGCTTGTGGACTGGTGGCGGGGAGCTGTTTTTT. This encodes CASSLWTGGGELFF.